These T cell receptor beta chains were read from a single sample in a study of ipilimumab plus nivolumab after autologous stem cell transplantation. Sequencing was performed with immunoSEQ multiplex PCR; in TCRdb, only in-frame clones are kept and a portion is missing. This sample has approximately 9,800 clones, with 78% found just once. Here the sequenced sample was PBMCs, taken in a trial of ipilimumab plus nivolumab as post-transplant consolidation. The receptor source for this set is a male donor with diffuse large B-cell lymphoma. CDR3s include the opening cysteine and the closing phenylalanine or tryptophan. The D gene is left open where the match is weak. The size of a clone is reported for some rows only, either as once, few or many, or as a class for expanded clones.

D: TRBD1
J: TRBJ2-1
size: few
V: TRBV11-2
CDR3: CASSLGGTGGFFPYNEQFF
DNA: TGTGCCAGCAGCTTGGGTGGGACAGGGGGCTTTTTTCCGTACAATGAGCAGTTCTTC

D: NA
J: TRBJ2-7
size: NA
V: TRBV19
CDR3: CASSRTVGTYEQYF
DNA: TGTGCCAGTAGTAGGACCGTGGGCACCTACGAGCAGTACTTC

D: TRBD1
J: TRBJ2-7
size: NA
V: TRBV14
CDR3: CASSQIGQGKPYEQYF
DNA: TGTGCCAGCAGCCAAATTGGACAGGGGAAACCCTACGAGCAGTACTTC

D: NA
J: TRBJ1-1
size: once
V: TRBV7-9
CDR3: CASSVGLGGPEAFF
DNA: TGTGCCAGCAGCGTCGGTTTGGGCGGTCCTGAAGCTTTCTTT

D: TRBD1
J: TRBJ2-7
size: NA
V: TRBV2
CDR3: CASSTPGTGGNEQYF
DNA: TGTGCCAGCAGCACTCCCGGGACAGGGGGGAACGAGCAGTACTTC

D: NA
J: TRBJ2-1
size: NA
V: TRBV9
CDR3: CASSANRLAGGAGGEQFF
DNA: TGTGCCAGCAGCGCAAACCGCTTAGCTGGGGGCGCGGGTGGTGAGCAGTTCTTC

D: TRBD2
J: TRBJ2-1
size: NA
V: TRBV7-2
CDR3: CASSSSGGAGNEQFF
DNA: TGTGCCAGCAGCTCCAGCGGGGGGGCCGGCAATGAGCAGTTCTTC

D: TRBD1
J: TRBJ2-1
size: few
V: TRBV6-4
CDR3: CASSDPPGGGEQFF
DNA: TGTGCCAGCAGTGACCCCCCAGGGGGCGGCGAGCAGTTCTTC

D: TRBD2
J: TRBJ2-1
size: NA
V: TRBV7-6
CDR3: CASSLVFGGGALEQFF
DNA: TGTGCCAGCAGCTTAGTCTTTGGCGGGGGGGCCCTTGAGCAGTTCTTC

D: TRBD1
J: TRBJ1-1
size: NA
V: TRBV19
CDR3: CASRPATGRGGTEAFF
DNA: TGTGCCAGTAGGCCGGCGACAGGGCGGGGGGGGACTGAAGCTTTCTTT

D: NA
J: TRBJ2-3
size: NA
V: TRBV4-3
CDR3: CASSPDRLNTDTQYF
DNA: TGCGCCAGCAGCCCTGACAGGCTAAACACAGATACGCAGTATTTT

D: NA
J: TRBJ1-6
size: NA
V: TRBV7-3
CDR3: CASSLTGLRAPLHF
DNA: TGTGCCAGCAGCCTAACGGGGTTAAGGGCACCCCTCCACTTT

D: NA
J: TRBJ2-2
size: NA
V: TRBV27
CDR3: CASSLSTGTRTGELFF
DNA: TGTGCCAGCAGTTTATCGACCGGGACGAGGACCGGGGAGCTGTTTTTT

D: TRBD1
J: TRBJ1-2
size: NA
V: TRBV25-1
CDR3: CASSELDRERGYTF
DNA: TGTGCCAGCAGTGAGCTGGACAGGGAGCGTGGCTACACCTTC

D: TRBD1
J: TRBJ1-1
size: NA
V: TRBV6-1
CDR3: CASTTGQVNTEAFF
DNA: TGTGCCAGCACGACAGGGCAGGTGAACACTGAAGCTTTCTTT

D: TRBD1
J: TRBJ1-3
size: NA
V: TRBV23-1
CDR3: CASSQSEPGGGNTIYF
DNA: TGCGCCAGCAGTCAATCGGAGCCAGGGGGGGGAAACACCATATATTTT

D: TRBD1
J: TRBJ1-4
size: NA
V: TRBV5-1
CDR3: CASSSQTGGSEKLFF
DNA: TGCGCCAGCAGCTCGCAGACAGGGGGGAGTGAAAAACTGTTTTTT

D: TRBD2
J: TRBJ2-5
size: few
V: TRBV7-3
CDR3: CASSPSGGTHGTQYF
DNA: TGTGCCAGCAGCCCTAGCGGGGGGACCCACGGGACCCAGTACTTC

D: TRBD2
J: TRBJ2-7
size: once
V: TRBV7-2
CDR3: CASSPGGTVSYEQYF
DNA: TGTGCCAGCAGCCCGGGAGGGACTGTCTCCTACGAGCAGTACTTC

D: TRBD2
J: TRBJ2-5
size: NA
V: TRBV5-1
CDR3: CASSSSPTSGEETQYF
DNA: TGCGCCAGCAGCTCTTCCCCGACTAGCGGGGAAGAGACCCAGTACTTC

D: TRBD2
J: TRBJ2-7
size: NA
V: TRBV2
CDR3: CASTYGGGTSEQYF
DNA: TGTGCCAGCACTTATGGCGGGGGGACCTCCGAGCAGTACTTC

D: TRBD2
J: TRBJ2-2
size: NA
V: TRBV4-1
CDR3: CASSQERGGGGRFGTGELFF
DNA: TGCGCCAGCAGCCAAGAGAGGGGCGGGGGGGGCCGGTTTGGCACCGGGGAGCTGTTTTTT

D: NA
J: TRBJ2-7
size: NA
V: TRBV9
CDR3: CATYVGTSFYEQYF
DNA: TGTGCCACCTACGTGGGGACGAGCTTTTACGAGCAGTACTTC